The sequence of this T cell receptor (beta chain) was determined in a study of T cells in localized non-small cell lung cancer. Study-level points and caveats: Because researchers sequenced only one region of the tumor, heterogeneity is still possible. The study detected a median roughly 61 of the top 100 tumor clones in adjacent lung. Among the tissues sampled, uninvolved adjacent lung had the highest T cell clonality, above tumor. With higher T cell density in blood came longer overall survival.

Using immunoSEQ multiplex PCR, the repertoire was profiled, and TCRdb retains in-frame clones only, with some absent. The sample has 72,000 or so clones, about nine tenths seen once. The CDR3 has 15 amino acids. Germline loops: CDR1 SGHDT, CDR2 YYEEEE. V was shortened by 2 bases and J by 0 bases, with 11 bases between the two germline ends. As regards this clone: Its antigen is unknown.

The sample here was peripheral blood, taken before any cancer treatment. The origin of this receptor is a male donor older than 55 with stage III squamous cell lung carcinoma. The chain recombines TRBV5-6 with TRBJ1-1; D is undetermined. The CDR3 protein is CASSFLARMNTEAFF. CDR3 in DNA: TGTGCCAGCAGCTTTCTCGCACGGATGAACACTGAAGCTTTCTTT.